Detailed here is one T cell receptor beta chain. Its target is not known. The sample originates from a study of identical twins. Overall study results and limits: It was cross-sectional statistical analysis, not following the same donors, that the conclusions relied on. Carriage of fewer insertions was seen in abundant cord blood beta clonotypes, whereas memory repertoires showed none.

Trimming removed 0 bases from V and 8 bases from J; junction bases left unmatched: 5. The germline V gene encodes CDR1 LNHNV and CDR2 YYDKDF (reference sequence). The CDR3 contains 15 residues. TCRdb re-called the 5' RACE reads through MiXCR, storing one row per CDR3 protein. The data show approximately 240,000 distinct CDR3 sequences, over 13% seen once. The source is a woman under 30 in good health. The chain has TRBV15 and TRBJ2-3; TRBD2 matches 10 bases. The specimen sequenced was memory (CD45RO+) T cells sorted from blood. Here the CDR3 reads CATSRDLTSGSTQYF. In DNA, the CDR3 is TGTGCCACCAGCAGAGATTTGACTAGCGGGTCTACGCAGTATTTT. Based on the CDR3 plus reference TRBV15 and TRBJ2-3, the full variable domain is DAMVIQNPRYQVTQFGKPVTLSCSQTLNHNVMYWYQQKSSQAPKLLFHYYDKDFNNEADTPDNFQSRRPNTSFCFLDIRSPGLGDTAMYLCATSRDLTSGSTQYFGPGTRLTVL.